This T cell receptor beta chain was found in a study of cytomegalovirus exposure and HLA in healthy donors. PCR primers comprised 60 Vbeta and 13 Jbeta primers. This table comes from immunoSEQ multiplex PCR, and its TCRdb copy is limited to in-frame clones, with some not included. The sample contains 150,000 to 200,000 clones, just over 70% of which appear only once. The CDR3 extends over 16 amino acids. The rearrangement uses TRBV21-1 and TRBJ1-5; TRBD1, the table's D call, lacks a check against the DNA. TRBV21-1 corresponds to a pseudogene. Sample: PBMCs. The clonotype originates from a human donor in good health. The CDR3 nucleotides read TGTGCCAGCAGCAAAGGGGGACAGGCCGACAATCAGCCCCAGCATTTT. This translates into CASSKGGQADNQPQHF.